This entry lists 17 T cell receptor beta chains sequenced from one sample in a study of cytomegalovirus exposure and HLA in healthy donors. The PCR ran on 60 Vbeta and 13 Jbeta primers. Profiled with immunoSEQ multiplex PCR; TCRdb holds only in-frame clones, not every one. The table records about 140,000 clones, more than 70% of them present only once. The sequencing sample was made of PBMCs. Every receptor here comes from a man between 40 and 49 years old in good health and CMV-seronegative.

V is TRBV7-2 and J is TRBJ2-2; D is perhaps TRBD2 (7 bases). The CDR3 runs 16 residues. Germline V gene data show CDR1 as SGHTA and CDR2 as FQGNSA. The V end lost 2 bases, the J end lost 1 base, and 11 bases lay between the germline ends. Here the CDR3 reads CASSLQGRGNTGELFF. The CDR3, as DNA: TGTGCCAGCAGCTTACAGGGGAGGGGGAACACCGGGGAGCTGTTTTTT.

J is TRBJ2-1 and V is TRBV5-1, with 10 bases aligning to TRBD2. V was clipped by 5 bases and J by 6 bases; unmatched bases: 8. In germline, CDR1 is SGHRS, CDR2 YFSETQ. The CDR3 extends over 15 amino acids. The CDR3 DNA follows: TGCGCCAGCAGACCCCTAGCGGGGGAGGGCAATGAGCAGTTCTTC. This gives the protein CASRPLAGEGNEQFF.

The chain joins TRBV5-4 to TRBJ2-1; 8 positions match TRBD2. The CDR3 runs 19 residues. J gave up 0 bases and V 0 bases, and 11 bases lay outside the gene matches. Germline lookup yields CDR1 SGHNT and CDR2 YYREEE (reference sequence). CDR3 nucleotide sequence: TGTGCCAGCAGCTTGGAGCCCGGGGGGGTCTCCCTCTCCTACAATGAGCAGTTCTTC. This codes for CASSLEPGGVSLSYNEQFF.

The rearrangement links TRBV5-1 to TRBJ1-6, with D tentatively TRBD1 (6 bases). V lost 1 base, J lost 4 bases, and 9 bases lay in between. Germline lookup yields CDR1 SGHRS and CDR2 YFSETQ. This CDR3 is 15 amino acids long. CDR3 protein: CASSLSRGYNSPLHF. As DNA, the CDR3 is TGCGCCAGCAGCTTGAGTAGGGGGTATAATTCACCCCTCCACTTT.

The genes are TRBV6-1 and TRBJ2-1; D is perhaps TRBD1 (5 bases). The germline V gene encodes CDR1 MNHNS and CDR2 SASEGT. Trimming left V 6 bases short and J 1 base short, with 13 bases between. This CDR3 contains 15 residues. The CDR3 is CASSTTVLSYNEQFF. The DNA for the CDR3 is TGTGCCAGCAGCACGACAGTCCTTTCCTACAATGAGCAGTTCTTC.

The chain combines TRBV4-1 with TRBJ1-1; 7 bases line up with TRBD1. Germline loops: CDR1 MGHRA, CDR2 YSYEKL. The CDR3 loop spans 15 amino acids. V lost 6 bases and J lost 3; bases outside the gene matches: 10. The DNA of the CDR3 is TGCGCCAGCAGACCTACAGGGGCGAGGGACACTGAAGCTTTCTTT. It is translated as CASRPTGARDTEAFF.

The V and J genes are TRBV9 and TRBJ1-6; 8 bases align to TRBD1. Germline trimming cut 3 bases from V and 7 bases from J; bases unmatched to any gene: 6. The CDR3 consists of 15 residues. Germline V lookup: CDR1 SGDLS, CDR2 YYNGEE. For the CDR3, the DNA is TGTGCCAGCAGCGCCCAGGGGGCGGAAAATTCACCCCTCCACTTT. Translation gives CASSAQGAENSPLHF.

This clone was detected only a few times. The chain recombines TRBV7-9 with TRBJ1-4; possibly TRBD1 for D (6 bases). Germline assignment: CDR1 SEHNR and CDR2 FQNEAQ (reference sequence). With 4 bases removed from V and 3 bases from J, the gap between germline ends came to 18 bases. This CDR3 has 17 residues. The CDR3 region has the DNA TGTGCCAGCAGCTCATTAACGGGGGGGGCAGCTAATGAAAAACTGTTTTTT. Its translation: CASSSLTGGAANEKLFF.

This clone was seen a handful of times. The chain recombines TRBV2 with TRBJ1-1; 7 bases fit TRBD1. The germline CDR1 and CDR2 sequences are SNHLY and FYNNEI. The junction had 6 bases not matched to a gene; V was cut back by 6 bases and J by 2 bases. The CDR3 is 14 residues long. The CDR3 sequence: CASSSTGENTEAFF. The CDR3, as DNA: TGTGCCAGCAGCAGTACAGGGGAAAACACTGAAGCTTTCTTT.

This chain connects TRBV19 to TRBJ2-7; 8 bases align to TRBD1. The CDR3 runs 17 residues. Unmatched junction bases numbered 19, after V lost 6 bases and J lost 6 bases. Germline V gene lookup returns CDR1 LNHDA and CDR2 SQIVND (reference sequence). The CDR3 DNA is TGTGCCAGTAGCGACAAGACAGGGGCGACTCCCGCCTCCGAGCAGTACTTC. It yields the protein CASSDKTGATPASEQYF.

The DNA of the CDR3 is TGTGCCAGCAGCTTGCAGGGGGTGGCCGGGGAGCTGTTTTTT. Amino acids: CASSLQGVAGELFF. V usage is TRBV13 and J usage is TRBJ2-2; TRBD1 agrees at 7 bases. Per the germline V gene, CDR1 is PRHDT and CDR2 is FYEKMQ (reference sequence). The CDR3 runs 14 residues. Unmatched junction bases numbered 4, after V lost 3 bases and J lost 6 bases.

V usage is TRBV2 and J usage is TRBJ1-5; D might be TRBD1 (6 bases). CDR3 length equals 13 residues. Trimming took off 11 bases at V and 7 bases at J, with 18 bases between the two ends. Germline values: CDR1 SNHLY, CDR2 FYNNEI. The CDR3 DNA is TGTGCCTCCACAGGGAATGGTGGCCAGCCCCAGCATTTT. Protein sequence: CASTGNGGQPQHF.

This chain joins TRBV27 and TRBJ2-7; TRBD1 matches at 9 bases. Losses at the gene ends were 6 bases for V and 5 bases for J; bases not matched to a gene: 14. The V gene's germline CDR1 is MNHEY and CDR2 SMNVEV (reference sequence). This CDR3 comprises 16 residues. CDR3 sequence reads: CASSRSNRGQVDEQYF. The CDR3 nucleotides read TGTGCCAGCAGCCGCTCCAACAGGGGGCAGGTCGACGAGCAGTACTTC.

The gene calls are TRBV6-5 and TRBJ2-5; the match to TRBD1 covers 10 bases. Gene TRBJ2-7 matches the end of the DNA better, so the J call may be wrong. This CDR3 spans 15 amino acids. Germline V lookup: CDR1 MNHEY, CDR2 SVGAGI. The CDR3 region has the DNA TGTGCCAGCAGTAGCCGGGACAGGGGCTCCTACGAGCAGTACTTC. Translating gives CASSSRDRGSYEQYF.

V gene TRBV5-1 combines with J gene TRBJ2-3; D is unresolved. Trimming took 4 bases from V and 2 from J, leaving 11 bases between them. The CDR3 length is 14 residues. Germline values: CDR1 SGHRS, CDR2 YFSETQ. The DNA for the CDR3 is TGCGCCAGCAGCCTAACAGCTAACACAGATACGCAGTATTTT. This translates into CASSLTANTDTQYF.

The chain combines TRBV4-1 with TRBJ1-6, with D possibly being TRBD1 (6 bases). The CDR3 runs 14 residues. V lost 5 bases and J 10 bases, leaving 15 bases between the germline ends. Germline V gene lookup returns CDR1 MGHRA and CDR2 YSYEKL. The CDR3 DNA is TGCGCCAGCAGCTTAAGGACAGAACGATCACCCCTCCACTTT. Translating gives CASSLRTERSPLHF.

This clone was found a few times. The rearrangement uses TRBV5-5 and TRBJ2-7; D gene uncertain. The CDR3 contains 16 residues. Trimming took off 0 bases at V and 3 bases at J, with 16 bases between the two ends. Germline lookup yields CDR1 SGHKS and CDR2 YYEKEE (reference sequence). The CDR3 DNA sequence: TGTGCCAGCAGCTTGGAGTATCGCGGAACGGACTACGAGCAGTACTTC. Residues: CASSLEYRGTDYEQYF.